Here is one T cell receptor (beta chain) with its context. Other DNA sequences within the sample encode an identical CDR3. The data stem from a study of blood T cell repertoires in COVID-19. Study details: COVID-19 samples from acute and convalescent phases originated in the United States, Italy and Spain. From T cells, B-cell-depleted T cells, or PBMCs came the material, which was cDNA or gDNA.

Method: immunoSEQ multiplex PCR; TCRdb's copy keeps in-frame clones and lacks some. The table shows 85,000 to 110,000 clones, with roughly 90% occurring only once. This TCR came from a woman aged 60-75 years with acute or convalescent COVID-19. The specimen was peripheral blood.

DNA for the CDR3: TGCGCCAGCAGATGGGAAGCGGGAATTATCGGGGAGCTGTTTTTT. This sequence encodes CASRWEAGIIGELFF. The chain carries TRBV5-1 and TRBJ2-2; 7 positions agree with TRBD2. The CDR3 has 15 amino acids. CDR1 and CDR2 from the germline V gene are SGHRS and YFSETQ. J was trimmed by 7 bases and V by 5 bases; bases with no gene match: 11.